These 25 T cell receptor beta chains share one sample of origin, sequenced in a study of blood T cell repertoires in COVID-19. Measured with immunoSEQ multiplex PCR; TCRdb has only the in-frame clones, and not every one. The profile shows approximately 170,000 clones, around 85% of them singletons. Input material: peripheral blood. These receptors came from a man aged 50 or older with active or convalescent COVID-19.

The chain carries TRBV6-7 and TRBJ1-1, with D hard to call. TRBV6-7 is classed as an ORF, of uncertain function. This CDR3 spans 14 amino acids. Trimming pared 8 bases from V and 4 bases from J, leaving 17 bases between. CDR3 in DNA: TGTGCCAGCTCCAGTTATCTCGAAGTCACTGAAGCTTTCTTT. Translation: CASSSYLEVTEAFF.

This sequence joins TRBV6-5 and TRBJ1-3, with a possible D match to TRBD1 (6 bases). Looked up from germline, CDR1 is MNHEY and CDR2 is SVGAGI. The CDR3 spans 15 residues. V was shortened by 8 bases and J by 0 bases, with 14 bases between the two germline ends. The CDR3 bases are TGTGCCAGCGGCAACCTGGACAGCTCTGGAAACACCATATATTTT. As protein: CASGNLDSSGNTIYF.

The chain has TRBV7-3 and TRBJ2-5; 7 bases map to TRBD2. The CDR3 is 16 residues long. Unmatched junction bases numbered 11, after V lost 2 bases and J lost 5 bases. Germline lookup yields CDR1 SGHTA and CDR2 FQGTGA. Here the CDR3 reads CASSLGLGLEGETQYF. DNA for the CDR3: TGTGCCAGCAGCTTAGGCCTAGGACTAGAGGGGGAGACCCAGTACTTC.

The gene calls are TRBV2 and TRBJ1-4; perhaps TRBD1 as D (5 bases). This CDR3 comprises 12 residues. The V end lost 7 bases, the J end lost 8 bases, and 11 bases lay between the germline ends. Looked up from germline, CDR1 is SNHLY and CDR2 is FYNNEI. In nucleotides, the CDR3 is TGTGCCAGCATAATAACAGGAGAAAAACTGTTTTTT. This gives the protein CASIITGEKLFF. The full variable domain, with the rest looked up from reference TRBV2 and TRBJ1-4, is EPEVTQTPSHQVTQMGQEVILRCVPISNHLYFYWYRQILGQKVEFLVSFYNNEISEKSEIFDDQFSVERPDGSNFTLKIRSTKLEDSAMYFCASIITGEKLFFGSGTQLSVL.

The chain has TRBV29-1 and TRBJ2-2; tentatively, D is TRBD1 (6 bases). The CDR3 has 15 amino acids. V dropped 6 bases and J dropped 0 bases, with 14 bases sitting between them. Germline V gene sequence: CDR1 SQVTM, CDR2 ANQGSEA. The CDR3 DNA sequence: TGCAGCGTCCTCTTCAGACAGGCGAACACCGGGGAGCTGTTTTTT. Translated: CSVLFRQANTGELFF.

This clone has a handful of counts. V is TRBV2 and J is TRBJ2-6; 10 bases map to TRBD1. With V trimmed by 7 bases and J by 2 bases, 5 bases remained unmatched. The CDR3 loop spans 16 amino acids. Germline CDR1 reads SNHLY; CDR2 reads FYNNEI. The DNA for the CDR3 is TGTGCCAGCAAGCTCGGGACAGGGGCTGGGGCCAACGTCCTGACTTTC. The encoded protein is CASKLGTGAGANVLTF.

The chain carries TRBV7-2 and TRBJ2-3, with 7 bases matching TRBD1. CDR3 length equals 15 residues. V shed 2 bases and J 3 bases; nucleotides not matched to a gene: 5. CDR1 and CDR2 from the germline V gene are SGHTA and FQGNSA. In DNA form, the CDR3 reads TGTGCCAGCAGCTTATCCCGGGACAGAACAGATACGCAGTATTTT. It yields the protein CASSLSRDRTDTQYF.

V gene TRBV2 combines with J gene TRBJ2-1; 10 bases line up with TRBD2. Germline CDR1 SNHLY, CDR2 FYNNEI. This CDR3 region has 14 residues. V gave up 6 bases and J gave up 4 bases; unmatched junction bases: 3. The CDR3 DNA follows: TGTGCCAGCAGGGATAGCGGGGGGTACAATGAGCAGTTCTTC. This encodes CASRDSGGYNEQFF.

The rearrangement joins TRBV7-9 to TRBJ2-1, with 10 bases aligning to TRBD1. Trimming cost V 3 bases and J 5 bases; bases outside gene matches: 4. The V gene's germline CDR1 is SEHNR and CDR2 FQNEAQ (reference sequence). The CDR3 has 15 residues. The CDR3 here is CASSFGTGANNEQFF. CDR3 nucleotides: TGTGCCAGCAGCTTTGGGACAGGGGCCAACAATGAGCAGTTCTTC.

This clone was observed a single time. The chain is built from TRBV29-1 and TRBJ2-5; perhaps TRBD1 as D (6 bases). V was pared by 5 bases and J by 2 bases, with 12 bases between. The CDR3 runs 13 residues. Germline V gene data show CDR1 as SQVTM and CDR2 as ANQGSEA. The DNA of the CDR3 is TGCAGCGTTCCTCCGCAGGGGCAAGAGACCCAGTACTTC. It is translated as CSVPPQGQETQYF.

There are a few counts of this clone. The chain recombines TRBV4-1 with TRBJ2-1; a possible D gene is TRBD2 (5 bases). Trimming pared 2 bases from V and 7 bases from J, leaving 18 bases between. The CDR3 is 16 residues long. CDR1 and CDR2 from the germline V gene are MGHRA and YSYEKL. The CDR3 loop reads CASSQSPGSGENEQFF. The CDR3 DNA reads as TGCGCCAGCAGCCAATCCCCGGGATCTGGAGAGAATGAGCAGTTCTTC.

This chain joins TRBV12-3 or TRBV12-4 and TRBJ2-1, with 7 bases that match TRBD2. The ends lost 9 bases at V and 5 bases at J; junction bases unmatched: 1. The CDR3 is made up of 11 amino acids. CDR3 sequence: CASTSDNEQFF. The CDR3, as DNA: TGTGCCAGTACTAGCGACAATGAGCAGTTCTTC.

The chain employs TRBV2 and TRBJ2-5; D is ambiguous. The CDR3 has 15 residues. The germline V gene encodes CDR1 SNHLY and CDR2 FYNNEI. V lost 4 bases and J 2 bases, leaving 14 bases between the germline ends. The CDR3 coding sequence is TGTGCCAGCAGTGCAATGTCAGCGAATCAAGAGACCCAGTACTTC. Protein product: CASSAMSANQETQYF. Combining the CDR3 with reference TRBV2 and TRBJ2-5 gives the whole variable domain EPEVTQTPSHQVTQMGQEVILRCVPISNHLYFYWYRQILGQKVEFLVSFYNNEISEKSEIFDDQFSVERPDGSNFTLKIRSTKLEDSAMYFCASSAMSANQETQYFGPGTRLLVL.

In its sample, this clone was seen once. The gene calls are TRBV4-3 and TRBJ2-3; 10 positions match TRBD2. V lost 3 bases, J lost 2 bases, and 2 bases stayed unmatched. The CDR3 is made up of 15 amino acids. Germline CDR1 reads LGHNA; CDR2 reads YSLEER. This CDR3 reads CASSHTSGDTDTQYF. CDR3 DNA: TGCGCCAGCAGCCACACTAGCGGGGACACAGATACGCAGTATTTT.

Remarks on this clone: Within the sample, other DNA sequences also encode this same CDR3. The CDR3 is CASSLDRSYEQYF. Here the CDR3 DNA reads TGTGCCAGCAGTTTAGACCGGTCCTACGAGCAGTACTTC. This rearrangement joins TRBV12-3 or TRBV12-4 to TRBJ2-7; D call uncertain. CDR3 length: 13 amino acids. The germline V and J ends were trimmed by 1 base and 1 base, with 5 bases remaining between them.

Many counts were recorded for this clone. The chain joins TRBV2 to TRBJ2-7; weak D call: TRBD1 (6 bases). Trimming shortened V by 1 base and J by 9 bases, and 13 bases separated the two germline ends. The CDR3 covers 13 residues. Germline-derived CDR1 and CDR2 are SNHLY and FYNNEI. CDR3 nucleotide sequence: TGTGCCAGCAGTGAAGACAGGGAAAGGGTGCAGTACTTC. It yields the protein CASSEDRERVQYF.

The CDR3 bases are TGTGCCAGCAGTATTTGGGACAGGAGCCTCTATGGCTACACCTTC. It codes for CASSIWDRSLYGYTF. The genes are TRBV28 and TRBJ1-2; TRBD1 matches at 8 bases. Trimming removed 5 bases from V and 4 bases from J; junction bases left unmatched: 9. The CDR3 loop spans 15 amino acids. Germline CDR1 MDHEN, CDR2 SYDVKM.

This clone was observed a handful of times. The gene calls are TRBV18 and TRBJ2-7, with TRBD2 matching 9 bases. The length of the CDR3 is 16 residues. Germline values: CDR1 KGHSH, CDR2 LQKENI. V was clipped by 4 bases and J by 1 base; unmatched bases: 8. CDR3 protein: CASSLRGTSGSYEQYF. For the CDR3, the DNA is TGTGCCAGCTCACTACGAGGTACTAGCGGGTCCTACGAGCAGTACTTC. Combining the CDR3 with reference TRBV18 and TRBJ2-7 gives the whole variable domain NAGVMQNPRHLVRRRGQEARLRCSPMKGHSHVYWYRQLPEEGLKFMVYLQKENIIDESGMPKERFSAEFPKEGPSILRIQQVVRGDSAAYFCASSLRGTSGSYEQYFGPGTRLTVT.

Written as DNA, the CDR3 is TGTGCCAGCAGTTTACTTGCAGGGGAGTTCAATCAGCCCCAGCATTTT. Amino acid sequence: CASSLLAGEFNQPQHF. The V and J genes are TRBV27 and TRBJ1-5; D possibly corresponds to TRBD1 (6 bases). This CDR3 comprises 16 residues. Germline CDR1 is MNHEY and CDR2 is SMNVEV (reference sequence). V lost 2 bases to trimming and J lost 3 bases, with 14 bases between them.

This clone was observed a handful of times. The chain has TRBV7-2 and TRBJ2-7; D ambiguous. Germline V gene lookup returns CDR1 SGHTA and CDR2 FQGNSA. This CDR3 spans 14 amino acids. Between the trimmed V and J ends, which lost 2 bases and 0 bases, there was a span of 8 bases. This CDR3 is CASSLIANSYEQYF. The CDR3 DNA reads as TGTGCCAGCAGCTTAATTGCGAACTCCTACGAGCAGTACTTC.

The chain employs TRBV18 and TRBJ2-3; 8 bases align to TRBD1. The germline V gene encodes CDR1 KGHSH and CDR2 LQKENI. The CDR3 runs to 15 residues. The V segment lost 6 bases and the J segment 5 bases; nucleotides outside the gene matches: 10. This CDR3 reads CASSMTQGARDTQYF. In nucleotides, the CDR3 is TGTGCCAGCTCGATGACTCAGGGGGCGAGAGATACGCAGTATTTT.

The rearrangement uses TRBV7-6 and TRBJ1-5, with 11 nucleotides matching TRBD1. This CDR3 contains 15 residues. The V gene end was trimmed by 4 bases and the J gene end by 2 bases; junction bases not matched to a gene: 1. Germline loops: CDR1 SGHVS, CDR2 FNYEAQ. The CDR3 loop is CASSSGQGGNQPQHF. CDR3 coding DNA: TGTGCCAGCAGCTCGGGACAGGGGGGCAATCAGCCCCAGCATTTT.

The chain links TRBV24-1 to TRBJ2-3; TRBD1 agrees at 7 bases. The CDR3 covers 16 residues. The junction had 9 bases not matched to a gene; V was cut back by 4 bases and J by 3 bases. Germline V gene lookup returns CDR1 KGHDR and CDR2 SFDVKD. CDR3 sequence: CATSDHTGVGTDTQYF. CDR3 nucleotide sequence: TGTGCCACCAGTGACCATACAGGGGTGGGGACAGATACGCAGTATTTT.

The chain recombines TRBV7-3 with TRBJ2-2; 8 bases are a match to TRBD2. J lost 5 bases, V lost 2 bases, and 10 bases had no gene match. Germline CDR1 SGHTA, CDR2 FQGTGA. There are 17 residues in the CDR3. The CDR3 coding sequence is TGTGCCAGCAGCTTAGGACGGGAGGGCCCTCGTACCGGGGAGCTGTTTTTT. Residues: CASSLGREGPRTGELFF. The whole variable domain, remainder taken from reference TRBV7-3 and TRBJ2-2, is GAGVSQTPSNKVTEKGKYVELRCDPISGHTALYWYRQSLGQGPEFLIYFQGTGAADDSGLPNDRFFAVRPEGSVSTLKIQRTERGDSAVYLCASSLGREGPRTGELFFGEGSRLTVL.

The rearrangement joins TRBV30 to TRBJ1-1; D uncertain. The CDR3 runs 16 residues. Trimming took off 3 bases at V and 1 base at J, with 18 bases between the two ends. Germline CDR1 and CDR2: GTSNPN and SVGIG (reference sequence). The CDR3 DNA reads TGTGCCTGGAGCGACGGCTTCGGGAGGAAGAACACTGAAGCTTTCTTT. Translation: CAWSDGFGRKNTEAFF.